This T cell receptor (beta chain) was recovered during a study of Graves' ophthalmopathy and Graves' hyperthyroidism. Hyperthyroidism qualified as stable when ophthalmopathy did not develop within 18 months of follow-up. Patients were excluded if they had other autoimmune diseases or uncontrolled infections, and likewise if pregnancy or lactation applied. CDR3 regions of TCR beta were amplified from RNA transcripts. HTBI-primed RT-PCR formed the first round, and a multiplex PCR formed the second. TCRdb ran MiXCR on the multiplex PCR reads and lists one entry per CDR3 protein. The table records 600,000 to 650,000 distinct CDR3 sequences, 22% of them present only once. Many counts were recorded for this clonotype. The antigen remains undetermined. Trimming stripped 6 bases from V and 2 bases from J, with 14 bases between. Germline CDR1 is MDHEN and CDR2 is SYDVKM. The length of the CDR3 is 14 residues.

Findings and caveats of the study: For separating ophthalmopathy from stable hyperthyroidism, a 13-signature model gave 85% to 90% sensitivity and 65% to 82% specificity. Blood was where most expanded thyroid clonotypes above 0.001 frequency also turned up.

The genes are TRBV28 and TRBJ2-7, with D perhaps TRBD2 (5 bases). This receptor was taken from a woman between 18 and 29 years old with stable Graves' hyperthyroidism. Some clones in this sample may be carry-over from other donors' samples. Source material: peripheral blood. The CDR3 DNA sequence: TGTGCCAGCAGGGCCTTAGCGTTAGCCTACGAGCAGTACTTC. This encodes CASRALALAYEQYF.